The 13 T cell receptor beta chains reported below all come from one sample, sequenced in a study of cytomegalovirus exposure and HLA in healthy donors. PCR primers comprised 60 Vbeta and 13 Jbeta primers. Here immunoSEQ multiplex PCR was the method, and the copy in TCRdb shows in-frame clones only, minus some. The data show 90,000 to 150,000 clones, with 70% to 85% seen just once and 3.7% held by the top ten. Source material: PBMCs. The receptors stem from a human donor in good health.

This clone was counted a few times. This sequence joins TRBV6-1 and TRBJ1-6, with 10 bases fitting TRBD1. The germline CDR1 and CDR2 sequences are MNHNS and SASEGT. Unmatched junction bases numbered 12, after V lost 6 bases and J lost 13 bases. This CDR3 spans 15 amino acids. The CDR3 spells CASRPPGQGLPPLHF. The CDR3 nucleotides read TGTGCCAGCAGGCCCCCGGGACAGGGGCTCCCGCCCCTCCACTTT.

This clone was observed a few times. The V call is TRBV11-3, the J call TRBJ2-5, with 9 nucleotides matching TRBD1. The germline V gene has CDR1 SGHNT and CDR2 YENEEA. This CDR3 comprises 18 residues. Trimming removed 2 bases from V and 5 bases from J; junction bases left unmatched: 15. In nucleotides, the CDR3 is TGTGCCAGCAGCTTAAACCTATGGGACAGGGATCCCCAGGAGACCCAGTACTTC. This gives the protein CASSLNLWDRDPQETQYF.

This clone was counted a single time. For the CDR3, the DNA is TGTGCCAGCAGCCAAGGAGGGCTTGGCCGACTTGCAACTAATGAAAAACTGTTTTTT. Its protein is CASSQGGLGRLATNEKLFF. The chain recombines TRBV4-2 with TRBJ1-4; the D is unclear. The CDR3 has 19 amino acids. V lost 1 base and J 0 bases, leaving 18 bases between the germline ends. Germline V CDR1 and CDR2: LGHNA, YNFKEQ.

The rearrangement links TRBV9 to TRBJ1-2; D remains unclear. This CDR3 region has 14 residues. Trimming removed 0 bases from V and 0 bases from J, with 6 bases in between. The germline gives CDR1 SGDLS, CDR2 YYNGEE. The CDR3 DNA reads as TGTGCCAGCAGCGTAGGTAGAGCTAACTATGGCTACACCTTC. Translating it yields CASSVGRANYGYTF.

The gene calls are TRBV27 and TRBJ2-1, with 14 bases matching TRBD2. Germline V gene sequence: CDR1 MNHEY, CDR2 SMNVEV (reference sequence). Germline trimming cut 3 bases from V and 4 bases from J; bases unmatched to any gene: 14. This CDR3 spans 20 amino acids. Written as DNA, the CDR3 is TGTGCCAGCAGTTTTGAGAGGGGGACTAGCGGGAGCGCAGTATACAATGAGCAGTTCTTC. This translates into CASSFERGTSGSAVYNEQFF.

The chain has TRBV5-4 and TRBJ2-5; 11 bases are shared with TRBD2. The V and J ends lost 1 base and 5 bases, in that order; junction bases with no gene match: 4. Germline V gene lookup returns CDR1 SGHNT and CDR2 YYREEE (reference sequence). This CDR3 is built from 15 residues. The CDR3 loop is CASSLTSGRFETQYF. The CDR3 nucleotides read TGTGCCAGCAGCTTGACTAGCGGGAGATTTGAGACCCAGTACTTC. The full variable domain, rest sourced from reference TRBV5-4 and TRBJ2-5, is ETGVTQSPTHLIKTRGQQVTLRCSSQSGHNTVSWYQQALGQGPQFIFQYYREEENGRGNFPPRFSGLQFPNYSSELNVNALELDDSALYLCASSLTSGRFETQYFGPGTRLLVL.

The V gene is TRBV7-3, the J gene TRBJ2-1, with 8 bases that match TRBD2. The CDR3 runs to 14 residues. Per germline, CDR1 SGHTA and CDR2 FQGTGA. V shed 5 bases and J 7 bases; nucleotides not matched to a gene: 7. The CDR3 loop reads CASSLGGLVNEQFF. The CDR3 DNA sequence: TGTGCCAGCAGCCTAGGGGGACTAGTAAATGAGCAGTTCTTC.

The chain recombines TRBV7-2 with TRBJ2-7; D perhaps matches TRBD1 (6 bases). The CDR3 is 13 residues long. CDR1 and CDR2 from the germline V gene are SGHTA and FQGNSA. Trimming cost V 5 bases and J 5 bases, with 13 bases left between them. The CDR3 nucleotides read TGTGCCAGCAGCGGGGGCCCTCAAAACGAGCAGTACTTC. It specifies CASSGGPQNEQYF.

Details on this clone: The same CDR3 is also encoded by other DNA sequences in this sample. The chain employs TRBV7-2 and TRBJ2-7, with TRBD1 identical over 11 bases. CDR1 is SGHTA and CDR2 is FQGNSA in the germline V gene. V was clipped by 0 bases and J by 3 bases; unmatched bases: 1. The CDR3 length is 15 residues. CDR3 protein: CASSLAGTGGYEQYF. The CDR3 DNA reads as TGTGCCAGCAGCTTAGCCGGGACAGGGGGCTACGAGCAGTACTTC. The full variable domain, in which reference TRBV7-2 and TRBJ2-7 provide the parts outside the CDR3, is GAGVSQSPSNKVTEKGKDVELRCDPISGHTALYWYRQSLGQGLEFLIYFQGNSAPDKSGLPSDRFSAERTGGSVSTLTIQRTQQEDSAVYLCASSLAGTGGYEQYFGPGTRLTVT.

V is TRBV19 and J is TRBJ1-5; D ambiguous. Germline loops: CDR1 LNHDA, CDR2 SQIVND (reference sequence). This CDR3 is built from 12 residues. The ends were cut back, 1 base at V and 15 bases at J, with 13 bases in the middle. CDR3 in amino acids: CASSIGSGVMHF. Here the CDR3 DNA reads TGTGCCAGTAGTATAGGCTCCGGGGTAATGCATTTT.

The V call is TRBV28, the J call TRBJ2-7; TRBD1 aligns across 8 bases. Germline lookup yields CDR1 MDHEN and CDR2 SYDVKM. V lost 6 bases and J lost 6; bases outside the gene matches: 13. This CDR3 has 15 residues. The CDR3 coding sequence is TGTGCCAGCAGGTTCCAGGACAGGGAATGGGGCGAGCAGTACTTC. Translated, it gives CASRFQDREWGEQYF. The full variable domain, rest sourced from reference TRBV28 and TRBJ2-7, is DVKVTQSSRYLVKRTGEKVFLECVQDMDHENMFWYRQDPGLGLRLIYFSYDVKMKEKGDIPEGYSVSREKKERFSLILESASTNQTSMYLCASRFQDREWGEQYFGPGTRLTVT.

The chain employs TRBV5-1 and TRBJ2-2, with 7 positions matching TRBD2. Germline values: CDR1 SGHRS, CDR2 YFSETQ. J gave up 0 bases and V 4 bases, and 6 bases lay outside the gene matches. The CDR3 extends over 16 amino acids. Here the CDR3 reads CASSLSGTTNTGELFF. Here the CDR3 DNA reads TGCGCCAGCAGCCTAAGCGGGACCACGAACACCGGGGAGCTGTTTTTT.

V usage is TRBV2 and J usage is TRBJ2-5, with D possibly matching TRBD1 (6 bases). Looked up from germline, CDR1 is SNHLY and CDR2 is FYNNEI. The CDR3 is 13 amino acids. Trimming shortened V by 4 bases and J by 5 bases, and 11 bases separated the two germline ends. The CDR3 sequence: CASSANRVETQYF. CDR3 coding DNA: TGTGCCAGCAGTGCTAACAGGGTCGAGACCCAGTACTTC.